The present entry profiles one TCR beta chain with its context. Its antigen is unknown. Germline lookup yields CDR1 SNHLY and CDR2 FYNNEI. This CDR3 has 13 amino acids. The V and J ends lost 9 bases and 0 bases, in that order; junction bases with no gene match: 3. The data stem from a study of CD8+CD57+ T cells in acquired aplastic anemia. Findings of the study overall: No significant patient-versus-control difference appeared in CD8+ Simpson's diversity.

TCR beta VDJ and CDR3 were profiled, and genomic DNA was the template. TCRdb independently ran MiXCR on the reads; one entry per CDR3 protein. Among around 190,000 distinct CDR3 sequences listed, approximately 57% were seen once. V gene TRBV2 combines with J gene TRBJ2-3, with 7 bases fitting TRBD1. Input material: sorted CD4+, CD8+, or CD8+CD57+ T cells (not recorded which) from PBMCs. The clonotype originates from a human donor in good health. The DNA of the CDR3 is TGTGCCAGGACACAGGGGAGCACAGATACGCAGTATTTT. Amino acids: CARTQGSTDTQYF. Looking up the rest from reference TRBV2 and TRBJ2-3 gives the full variable domain: EPEVTQTPSHQVTQMGQEVILRCVPISNHLYFYWYRQILGQKVEFLVSFYNNEISEKSEIFDDQFSVERPDGSNFTLKIRSTKLEDSAMYFCARTQGSTDTQYFGPGTRLTVL.